One sample yielded the 14 T cell receptor beta chains listed below, sequenced in a study of T cells after posttransplantation cyclophosphamide. Generated by immunoSEQ multiplex PCR, the TCRdb table keeps only in-frame clones and is missing some. This table holds around 43,000 clones, around nine tenths found once. Sequencing was carried out using PBMCs. The receptors were sampled from a woman in her forties or fifties in good health and a related stem cell transplant donor.

This chain uses TRBV4-1 with TRBJ1-1; 7 bases line up with TRBD1. Unmatched junction bases numbered 10, after V lost 2 bases and J lost 1 base. This CDR3 comprises 17 residues. The germline V gene has CDR1 MGHRA and CDR2 YSYEKL. DNA for the CDR3: TGCGCCAGCAGCCAAACAGGGGTCGTCGGCCCGAACACTGAAGCTTTCTTT. This translates into CASSQTGVVGPNTEAFF.

This clone was observed a single time. The chain employs TRBV28 and TRBJ2-5; 9 nucleotides match TRBD2. Germline values: CDR1 MDHEN, CDR2 SYDVKM. The CDR3 contains 15 residues. The V and J ends lost 3 bases and 2 bases, in that order; junction bases with no gene match: 4. The CDR3 nucleotides read TGTGCCAGCAGTTTTTCGAGCGGGAGGCAAGAGACCCAGTACTTC. Encoded protein: CASSFSSGRQETQYF. The whole variable domain, remainder taken from reference TRBV28 and TRBJ2-5, is DVKVTQSSRYLVKRTGEKVFLECVQDMDHENMFWYRQDPGLGLRLIYFSYDVKMKEKGDIPEGYSVSREKKERFSLILESASTNQTSMYLCASSFSSGRQETQYFGPGTRLLVL.

The chain employs TRBV6-4 and TRBJ1-1; 9 nucleotides line up with TRBD1. The CDR3 covers 14 residues. Trimming took 5 bases from V and 1 from J; bases not matched to a gene: 2. The V gene's germline CDR1 is MRHNA and CDR2 SNTAGT. CDR3 protein: CASSPTGGNTEAFF. As DNA, the CDR3 is TGTGCCAGCAGTCCGACAGGGGGGAACACTGAAGCTTTCTTT.

This chain uses TRBV6-4 with TRBJ2-1; TRBD2 might be the D (6 bases). Trimming pared 8 bases from V and 5 bases from J, leaving 16 bases between. CDR1 is MRHNA, CDR2 SNTAGT, per germline. This CDR3 is 14 amino acids long. Here the CDR3 DNA reads TGTGCCAGCCGCTTAGACGGAGGGAACAATGAGCAGTTCTTC. It is translated as CASRLDGGNNEQFF.

The rearrangement joins TRBV5-1 to TRBJ1-2, with a possible D match to TRBD1 (5 bases). Germline CDR1 SGHRS, CDR2 YFSETQ. CDR3 length: 15 residues. V lost 0 bases to trimming and J lost 1 base, with 10 bases between them. CDR3 DNA: TGCGCCAGCAGCTTGGGGGGGGACCGTAACTATGGCTACACCTTC. Encoded protein: CASSLGGDRNYGYTF. The variable domain in full, with the rest retrieved from reference TRBV5-1 and TRBJ1-2, is KAGVTQTPRYLIKTRGQQVTLSCSPISGHRSVSWYQQTPGQGLQFLFEYFSETQRNKGNFPGRFSGRQFSNSRSEMNVSTLELGDSALYLCASSLGGDRNYGYTFGSGTRLTVV.

This clone has just one count. The rearrangement links TRBV7-7 to TRBJ2-5, with 7 bases identical to TRBD1. The V and J ends lost 2 bases and 5 bases, in that order; junction bases with no gene match: 5. The CDR3 sequence is 14 residues long. Germline V gene data show CDR1 as SSHAT and CDR2 as FNYEAQ (reference sequence). Written as DNA, the CDR3 is TGTGCCAGCAGCTTAACGAAGGGGGCCGAGACCCAGTACTTC. Its protein is CASSLTKGAETQYF.

The J gene is TRBJ2-5, the V gene TRBV28, with 7 bases aligning to TRBD1. The CDR3 consists of 15 residues. V lost 6 bases, J lost 4 bases, and 11 bases stayed unmatched. Germline CDR1 reads MDHEN; CDR2 reads SYDVKM. The CDR3 is CASRPTGALRETQYF. Here the CDR3 DNA reads TGTGCCAGCAGACCCACAGGGGCGCTTCGAGAGACCCAGTACTTC.

This clone was counted once. The chain carries TRBV29-1 and TRBJ2-1; D remains unclear. CDR1 SQVTM and CDR2 ANQGSEA come from the germline V gene. This CDR3 is 14 amino acids long. V lost 8 bases and J 0 bases, leaving 14 bases between the germline ends. The DNA of the CDR3 is TGCAGCTTCGTGGGCTCCGGCTCCTACAATGAGCAGTTCTTC. It is translated as CSFVGSGSYNEQFF.

The count of this clone is one. This sequence joins TRBV7-9 and TRBJ1-1; D gene ambiguous. Trimming cost V 6 bases and J 4 bases, with 12 bases left between them. The CDR3 totals 13 residues. CDR1 and CDR2 (germline): SEHNR, FQNEAQ (reference sequence). The CDR3 bases are TGTGCCAGCAGTACTATGGTGGCCACTGAAGCTTTCTTT. This gives the protein CASSTMVATEAFF.

This clone appeared a single time. The chain couples TRBV5-1 to TRBJ1-5; 8 nucleotides line up with TRBD1. The V and J ends lost 2 bases and 5 bases, in that order; junction bases with no gene match: 6. CDR1 and CDR2 (germline): SGHRS, YFSETQ. The CDR3 contains 15 residues. CDR3 sequence (DNA): TGCGCCAGCAGCTTCTCCGGGACAGGCGATCAGCCCCAGCATTTT. Translated, it gives CASSFSGTGDQPQHF.

The gene calls are TRBV28 and TRBJ2-5; 9 bases align to TRBD1. V lost 6 bases, J lost 2 bases, and 10 bases stayed unmatched. Germline assignment: CDR1 MDHEN and CDR2 SYDVKM. This CDR3 region has 16 residues. The chain's CDR3 is CASRSGTGWNQETQYF. The CDR3 DNA is TGTGCCAGCAGGAGCGGGACAGGGTGGAATCAAGAGACCCAGTACTTC.

V gene TRBV2 combines with J gene TRBJ2-1; D uncertain. Germline CDR1 and CDR2: SNHLY and FYNNEI. V was shortened by 8 bases and J by 5 bases, with 4 bases between the two germline ends. This CDR3 contains 10 residues. The CDR3 nucleotides read TGTGCCAGCGCGAACAATGAGCAGTTCTTC. Encoded protein: CASANNEQFF.

As DNA, the CDR3 is TGTGCCAGCGAGGAAATTACAGGAAACAATCAGCCCCAGCATTTT. This encodes CASEEITGNNQPQHF. The chain links TRBV2 to TRBJ1-5; weak D call: TRBD1 (5 bases). Germline lookup yields CDR1 SNHLY and CDR2 FYNNEI. V was shortened by 8 bases and J by 3 bases, with 17 bases between the two germline ends. This CDR3 contains 15 residues.

The V and J genes are TRBV6-5 and TRBJ1-5; no firm D call. CDR1 and CDR2 (germline): MNHEY, SVGAGI. V gave up 9 bases and J gave up 2 bases, with 17 bases separating them. The CDR3 totals 15 residues. CDR3 bases: TGTGCCAGTAAACTAGGAAATCTGGGCAATCAGCCCCAGCATTTT. Translating it yields CASKLGNLGNQPQHF.